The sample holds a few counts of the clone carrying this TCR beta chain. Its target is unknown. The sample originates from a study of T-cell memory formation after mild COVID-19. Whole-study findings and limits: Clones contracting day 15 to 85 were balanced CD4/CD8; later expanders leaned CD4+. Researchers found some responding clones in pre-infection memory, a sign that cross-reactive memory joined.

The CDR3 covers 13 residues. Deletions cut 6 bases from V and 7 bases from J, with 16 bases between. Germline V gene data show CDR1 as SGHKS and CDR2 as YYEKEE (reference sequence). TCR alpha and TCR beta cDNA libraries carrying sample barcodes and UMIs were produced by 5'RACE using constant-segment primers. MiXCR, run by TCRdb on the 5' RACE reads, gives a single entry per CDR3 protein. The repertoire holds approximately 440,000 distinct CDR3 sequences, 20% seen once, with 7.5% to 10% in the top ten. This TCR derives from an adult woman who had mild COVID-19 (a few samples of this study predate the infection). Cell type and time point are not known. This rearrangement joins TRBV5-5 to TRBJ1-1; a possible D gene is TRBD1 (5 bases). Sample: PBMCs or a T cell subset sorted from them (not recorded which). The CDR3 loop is CASNSEPGLEAFF. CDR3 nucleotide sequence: TGTGCCAGCAACTCAGAACCGGGACTTGAAGCTTTCTTT. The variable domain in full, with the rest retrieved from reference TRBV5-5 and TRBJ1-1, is DAGVTQSPTHLIKTRGQQVTLRCSPISGHKSVSWYQQVLGQGPQFIFQYYEKEERGRGNFPDRFSARQFPNYSSELNVNALLLGDSALYLCASNSEPGLEAFFGQGTRLTVV.